Below, 6 T cell receptor beta chains from the same sample are listed, as sequenced in a study of blood T cell repertoires in COVID-19. Profiling relied on immunoSEQ multiplex PCR, and the TCRdb table lists in-frame clones only, not all of them. The repertoire holds 650,000 to 800,000 clones, with approximately 90% as singletons. The specimen was peripheral blood. The source of these receptors is a woman younger than 30 with acute or convalescent COVID-19.

This clone was picked up one time. The V and J genes are TRBV29-1 and TRBJ1-2; weak D call: TRBD1 (6 bases). V gave up 5 bases and J gave up 7 bases, with 17 bases separating them. Germline loops: CDR1 SQVTM, CDR2 ANQGSEA. The CDR3 has 13 residues. The CDR3 sequence: CSVLVQGIGGYTF. CDR3 in DNA: TGCAGCGTTCTTGTACAGGGAATAGGTGGCTACACCTTC.

V and J are TRBV19 and TRBJ1-1, with TRBD1 identical over 9 bases. The CDR3 totals 14 residues. In germline, CDR1 is LNHDA, CDR2 SQIVND (reference sequence). V lost 5 bases, J lost 3 bases, and 4 bases stayed unmatched. In DNA form, the CDR3 reads TGTGCCAGTAGTGCAGACAGGGGGGACACTGAAGCTTTCTTT. Its translation is CASSADRGDTEAFF.

This rearrangement joins TRBV11-3 to TRBJ2-2, with TRBD1 matching over 7 bases. Germline CDR1 is SGHNT and CDR2 is YENEEA. The CDR3 runs to 14 residues. V lost 5 bases to trimming and J lost 4 bases; unmatched junction nucleotides: 4. The CDR3 DNA sequence: TGTGCCAGCAGCCGACGGGACAGCACCGGGGAGCTGTTTTTT. It specifies CASSRRDSTGELFF.

The chain combines TRBV7-2 with TRBJ1-5; D unclear. Germline V CDR1 and CDR2: SGHTA, FQGNSA. The CDR3 totals 15 residues. V was pared by 1 base and J by 3 bases, with 10 bases between. The CDR3 DNA follows: TGTGCCAGCAGCTTAGAGAGAACTTACAATCAGCCCCAGCATTTT. This encodes CASSLERTYNQPQHF.

The chain combines TRBV19 with TRBJ2-6, with a tentative D call TRBD2 (5 bases). The CDR3 covers 15 residues. V was trimmed by 7 bases and J by 0 bases, leaving 10 bases between them. Per the germline V gene, CDR1 is LNHDA and CDR2 is SQIVND (reference sequence). CDR3: CASIEGRSGANVLTF. CDR3 in DNA: TGTGCCAGTATAGAGGGCCGCTCTGGGGCCAACGTCCTGACTTTC.

This chain connects TRBV6-6 to TRBJ1-1; 9 bases are shared with TRBD1. Germline lookup yields CDR1 MNHNY and CDR2 SVGAGI (reference sequence). J was trimmed by 0 bases and V by 7 bases; bases with no gene match: 9. The CDR3 contains 16 residues. CDR3 bases: TGTGCCAGCAACCCCTTACAGGGGGCAATGAACACTGAAGCTTTCTTT. It translates to CASNPLQGAMNTEAFF.